This T cell receptor beta chain derives from a study of spatial heterogeneity in lung cancer. Study in general: The study consistently detected more beta-chain than alpha-chain sequences. More than eight raw reads, on average, carried each unique TCR and UMI combination.

The sample's time point: sample taken at primary tumor resection. Unsorted whole RNA samples from tumor, nontumor lung or frozen PBMC were sequenced. The donors were 72 patients with non-small cell lung cancer that was early-stage and untreated. The germline gives CDR1 MNHEY, CDR2 SVGEGT. Trimming left V 2 bases short and J 2 bases short, with 10 bases between. This CDR3 is built from 14 residues. Study-level results: Tumor TCRs that were ubiquitous and expanded showed up in blood more at resection than follow-up.

A single record per CDR3 protein comes from TCRdb applying MiXCR to the 5' RACE reads. The data hold some 70,000 distinct CDR3 sequences, with roughly 13% observed a single time. This clonotype was observed a handful of times. What it recognizes is unknown. The receptor's source is a male donor with early-stage non-small cell lung cancer. J is TRBJ2-7 and V is TRBV6-2 or TRBV6-3; a weak D match, TRBD2 (6 bases). The sequencing here drew on PBMCs, taken at surgery. DNA of the CDR3: TGTGCCAGCAGTTACGGGACTTTTACCTACGAGCAGTACTTC. Protein product: CASSYGTFTYEQYF.